This T cell receptor (beta chain) was found in a study of beta chain features in type 1 diabetes. Of note for this clone: Its antigen remains unknown.

All of the isolated RNA was reverse transcribed, so expressed TCRB transcripts were sequenced. Repertoires were generated with immunoSEQ multiplex PCR, while TCRdb's copy carries only in-frame clones and drops some. The sample has almost 250,000 clones; over 12% are singletons. Findings and caveats of the study: For cells with high TCR expression, cDNA sequencing could yield over-representation. When Type 1 diabetes patients were examined, their TCRB CDR3s proved moderately but significantly shorter in all four CD4+ subsets.

CD45RO/CCR7/CD25/CD127/CD95/CD27 sorting isolated CD4+ naive, central memory, regulatory and stem cell-like memory cells. The source of this sequence is a woman aged 40 to 49 in good health. Sequenced sample: naive CD4+ T cells from blood.

CDR3 sequence reads: CASEGIAGSYGYTF. The CDR3 coding sequence is TGTGCCAGTGAAGGGATTGCGGGGAGCTATGGCTACACCTTC. This chain links TRBV19 with TRBJ1-2, with unresolved D. This CDR3 has 14 amino acids. Trimming took 8 bases from V and 4 from J, leaving 17 bases between them. CDR1 and CDR2 from the germline V gene are LNHDA and SQIVND (reference sequence).